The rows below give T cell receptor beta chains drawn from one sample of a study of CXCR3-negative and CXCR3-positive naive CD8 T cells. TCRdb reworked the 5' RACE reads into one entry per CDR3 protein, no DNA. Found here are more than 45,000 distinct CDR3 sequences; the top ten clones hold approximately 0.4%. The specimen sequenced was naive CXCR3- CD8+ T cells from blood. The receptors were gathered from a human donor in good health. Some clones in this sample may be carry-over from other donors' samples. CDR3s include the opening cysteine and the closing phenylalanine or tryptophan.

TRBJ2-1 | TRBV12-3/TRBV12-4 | CASTQAGGPYNEQFF
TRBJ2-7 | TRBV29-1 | CSVELGTGESYEQYF
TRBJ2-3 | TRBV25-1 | CASNGYGYGTDTQYF
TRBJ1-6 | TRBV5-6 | CASSLVGGSSYNSPLHF
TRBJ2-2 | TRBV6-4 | CASSDPNTGELFF
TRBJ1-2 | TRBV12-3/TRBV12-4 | CASSEGGYGYTF
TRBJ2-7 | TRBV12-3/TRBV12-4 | CASSGFPGIRYEQYF
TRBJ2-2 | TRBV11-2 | CASSSPGQNTGELFF
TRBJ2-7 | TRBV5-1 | CASSGAYEQYF
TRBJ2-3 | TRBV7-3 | CASSSPGGTTDTQYF
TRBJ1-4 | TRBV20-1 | CSAILSGGFANEKLFF
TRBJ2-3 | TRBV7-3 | CASSLTVSTSTDTQYF
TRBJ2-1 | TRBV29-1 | CSVELTGWEGAYNEQFF
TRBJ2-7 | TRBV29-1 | CSVEGQDYEQYF
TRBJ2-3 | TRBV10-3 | CAISSGILTDTQYF
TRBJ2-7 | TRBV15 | CATSSHRGSSAEQYF
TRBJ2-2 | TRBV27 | CASSLYHGELFF
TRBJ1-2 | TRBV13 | CASSLGALWDGYTF
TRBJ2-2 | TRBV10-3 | CAIFNGNTGELFF
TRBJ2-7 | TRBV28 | CASSVESWYEQYF
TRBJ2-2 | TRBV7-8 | CASSLLGGAGELFF
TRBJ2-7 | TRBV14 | CASSQLNYEQYF
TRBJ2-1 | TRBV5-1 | CASSLMPSGNNEQFF
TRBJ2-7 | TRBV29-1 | CSVDDYGYEQYF
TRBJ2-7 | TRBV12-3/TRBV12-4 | CASRARSSTNGEQYF
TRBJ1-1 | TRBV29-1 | CSGIPGTNTEAFF
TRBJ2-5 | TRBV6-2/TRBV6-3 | CASSYGPPQETQYF
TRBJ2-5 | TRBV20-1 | CSGSGGEIETQYF
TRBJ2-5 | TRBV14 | CASSQIRGPETQYF
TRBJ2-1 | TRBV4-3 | CASSTSGRGFGEQFF
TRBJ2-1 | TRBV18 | CASSPPTPVQGSNEQFF
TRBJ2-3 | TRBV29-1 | CSALLDLAGTDTQYF
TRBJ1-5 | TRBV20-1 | CSAKGQGGSQPQHF
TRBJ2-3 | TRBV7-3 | CASSPASGGVSNTQYF
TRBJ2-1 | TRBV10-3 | CAISLPSGAYNEQFF
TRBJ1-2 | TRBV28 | CASSTIQGADYGYTF
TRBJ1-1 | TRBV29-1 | CSSEPGDTEAFF
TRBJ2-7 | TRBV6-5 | CASTFSGQGAIEQYF
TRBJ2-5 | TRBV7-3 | CASSSNRGGMEETQYF
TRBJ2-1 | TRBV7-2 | CASSLDRAISYNEQFF
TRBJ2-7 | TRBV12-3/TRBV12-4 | CASSLGVGLNSYEQYF
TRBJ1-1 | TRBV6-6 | CASTPGGMNTEAFF
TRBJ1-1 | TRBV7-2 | CASSWGWSEAFF
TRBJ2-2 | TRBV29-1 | CSVAGGTGELFF
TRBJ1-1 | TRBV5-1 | CASSLGGPEDTEAFF
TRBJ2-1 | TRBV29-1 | CSVESGTELNKGFF
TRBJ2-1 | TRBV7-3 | CASSLRDRGYGEQFF
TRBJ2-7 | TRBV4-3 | CASSHNQGADYEQYF
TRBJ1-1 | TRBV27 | CASSQVSEAFF
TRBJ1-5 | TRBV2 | CASSEGPQVNQPQHF
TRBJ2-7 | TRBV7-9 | CASSLANPPLGEQYF
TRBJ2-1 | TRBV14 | CASSPHVNEQFF
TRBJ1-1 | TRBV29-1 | CSVPATGMNTEAFF